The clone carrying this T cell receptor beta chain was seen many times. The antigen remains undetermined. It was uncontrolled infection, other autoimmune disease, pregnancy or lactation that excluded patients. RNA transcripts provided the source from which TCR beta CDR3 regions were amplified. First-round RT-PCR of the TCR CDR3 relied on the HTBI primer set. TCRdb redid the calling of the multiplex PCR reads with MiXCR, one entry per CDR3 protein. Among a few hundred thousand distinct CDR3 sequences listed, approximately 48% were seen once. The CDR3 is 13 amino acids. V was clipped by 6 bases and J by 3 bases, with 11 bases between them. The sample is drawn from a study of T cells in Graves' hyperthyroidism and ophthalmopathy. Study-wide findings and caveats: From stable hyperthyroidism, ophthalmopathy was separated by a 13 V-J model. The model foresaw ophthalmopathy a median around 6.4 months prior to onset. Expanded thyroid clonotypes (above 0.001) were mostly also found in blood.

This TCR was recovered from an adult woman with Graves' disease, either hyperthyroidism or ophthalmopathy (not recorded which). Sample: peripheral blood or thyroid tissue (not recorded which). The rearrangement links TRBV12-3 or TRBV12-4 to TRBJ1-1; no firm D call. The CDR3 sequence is CASRREVDTEAFF. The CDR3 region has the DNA TGTGCCAGCAGACGAGAAGTGGACACTGAAGCTTTCTTT.